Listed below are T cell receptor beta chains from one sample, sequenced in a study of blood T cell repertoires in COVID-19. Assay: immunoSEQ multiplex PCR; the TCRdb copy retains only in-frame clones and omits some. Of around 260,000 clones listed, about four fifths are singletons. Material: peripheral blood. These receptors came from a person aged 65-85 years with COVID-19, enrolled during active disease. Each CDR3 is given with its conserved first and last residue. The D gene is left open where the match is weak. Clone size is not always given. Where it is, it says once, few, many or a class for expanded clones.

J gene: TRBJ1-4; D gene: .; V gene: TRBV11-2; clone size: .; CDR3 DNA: TGTGCCAGCAGAATGGGAGCCGCTCCTTATAATGAAAAACTGTTTTTT; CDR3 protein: CASRMGAAPYNEKLFF
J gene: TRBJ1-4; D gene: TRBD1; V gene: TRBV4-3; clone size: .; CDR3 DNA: TGCGCCAGCAGCCAAGTATGGACAGGGCAAGGAAAACTGTTTTTT; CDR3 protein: CASSQVWTGQGKLFF
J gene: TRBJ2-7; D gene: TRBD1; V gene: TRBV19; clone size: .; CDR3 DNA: TGTGCCAGTAGAACTGGGACAGGGGCGACCTACGAGCAGTACTTC; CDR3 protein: CASRTGTGATYEQYF
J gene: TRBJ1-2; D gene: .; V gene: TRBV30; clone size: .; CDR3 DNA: TGTGCCTGGACGGTGAACTATGGCTACACCTTC; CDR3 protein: CAWTVNYGYTF
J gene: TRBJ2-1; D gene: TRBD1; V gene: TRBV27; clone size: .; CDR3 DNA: TGTGCCAGCACCCACGACAGGGGGCGCGACAATGAGCAGTTCTTC; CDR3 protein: CASTHDRGRDNEQFF
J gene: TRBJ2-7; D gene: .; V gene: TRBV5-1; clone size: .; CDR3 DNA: TGCGCCAGCAGCTTCGGTCGGGGGTCCTACGAGCAGTACTTC; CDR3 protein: CASSFGRGSYEQYF
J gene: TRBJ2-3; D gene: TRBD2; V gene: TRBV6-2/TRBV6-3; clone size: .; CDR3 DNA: TGTGCCAGCAGTTACCCAAGCGGGGCGCGGGATACGCAGTATTTT; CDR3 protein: CASSYPSGARDTQYF
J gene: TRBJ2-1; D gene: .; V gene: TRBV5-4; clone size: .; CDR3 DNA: TGTGCCAGCAGCTTTGACAGCCTCTCCTACAATGAGCAGTTCTTC; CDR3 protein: CASSFDSLSYNEQFF
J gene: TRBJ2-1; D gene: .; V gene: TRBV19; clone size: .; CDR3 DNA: TGTGCCAGCGGACAGAGCAATGAGCAGTTCTTC; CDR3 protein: CASGQSNEQFF
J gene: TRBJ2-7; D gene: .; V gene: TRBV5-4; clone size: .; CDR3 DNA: TGTGCCAGCAGCTTCGCTTCCGGGTTGCAGGGCGTATCCTACGAGCAGTACTTC; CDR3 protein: CASSFASGLQGVSYEQYF
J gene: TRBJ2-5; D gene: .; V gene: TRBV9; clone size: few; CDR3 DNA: TGTGCCAGCAGCCACGGGACAAACCAAGAGACCCAGTACTTC; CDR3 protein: CASSHGTNQETQYF
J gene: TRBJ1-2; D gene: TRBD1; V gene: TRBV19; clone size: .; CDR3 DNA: TGTGCCAGTAGCGACAGGGGTATCTATGGCTACACCTTC; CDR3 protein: CASSDRGIYGYTF
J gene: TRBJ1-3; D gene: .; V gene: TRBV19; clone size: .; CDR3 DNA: TGTGCCAGTAGTACAGTGGAGGCTGGAAACACCATATATTTT; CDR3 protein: CASSTVEAGNTIYF
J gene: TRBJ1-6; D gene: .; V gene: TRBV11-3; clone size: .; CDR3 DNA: TGTGCCAGCAGCTTAGACGTTCGACCGAATCGGGCCTATAATTCACCCCTCCACTTT; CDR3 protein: CASSLDVRPNRAYNSPLHF
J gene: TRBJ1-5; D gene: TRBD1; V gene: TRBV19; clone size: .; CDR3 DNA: TGTGCCAGTAGATCCCAACAGGGGGAAGATCGTCAGCCCCAGCATTTT; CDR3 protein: CASRSQQGEDRQPQHF
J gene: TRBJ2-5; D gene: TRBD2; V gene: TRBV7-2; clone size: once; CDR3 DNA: TGTGCCAGCAGCTTAGTTCTTTTAGCGGGGGACGTTGAAGAGACCCAGTACTTC; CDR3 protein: CASSLVLLAGDVEETQYF
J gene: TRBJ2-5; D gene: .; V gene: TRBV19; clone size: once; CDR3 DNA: TGTGCCAGTAGCACATTCTCGCCAGGAAGAGGGCAAGAGACCCAGTACTTC; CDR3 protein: CASSTFSPGRGQETQYF
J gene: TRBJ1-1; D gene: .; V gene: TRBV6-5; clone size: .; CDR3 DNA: TGTGCCAGCAGTCTAGGGAGGCTGGGCACTGAAGCTTTCTTT; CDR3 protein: CASSLGRLGTEAFF
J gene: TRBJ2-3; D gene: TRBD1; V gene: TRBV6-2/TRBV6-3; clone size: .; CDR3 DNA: TGTGCCAGCAGCCAGCAGGGGGCTCGGGATGATACGCAGTATTTT; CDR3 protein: CASSQQGARDDTQYF
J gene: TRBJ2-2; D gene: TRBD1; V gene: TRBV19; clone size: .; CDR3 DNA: TGTGCCAGTAAGGCCGGGACAGGGAAGACCGGGGAGCTGTTTTTT; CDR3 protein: CASKAGTGKTGELFF
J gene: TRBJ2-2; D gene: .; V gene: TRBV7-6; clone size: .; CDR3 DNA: TGTGCCAGCAGCTTAGGAAGGGGTACCGGGGAGCTGTTTTTT; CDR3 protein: CASSLGRGTGELFF
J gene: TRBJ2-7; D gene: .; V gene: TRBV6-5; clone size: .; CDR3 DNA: TGTGCCAGCGCGAAACGGCGCGGTAACGACTACGAGCAGTACTTC; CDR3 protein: CASAKRRGNDYEQYF
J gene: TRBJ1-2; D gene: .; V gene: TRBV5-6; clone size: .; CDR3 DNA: TGTGCCAGCAGCTTAATCGGACAATTGAACTATGGCTACACCTTC; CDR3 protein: CASSLIGQLNYGYTF
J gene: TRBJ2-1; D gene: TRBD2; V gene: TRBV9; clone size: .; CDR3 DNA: TGTGCCAGCAGCGCCTTGACGGGGGGAAAAGATGAGCAGTTCTTC; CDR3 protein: CASSALTGGKDEQFF
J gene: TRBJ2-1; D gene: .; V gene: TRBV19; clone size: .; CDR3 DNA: TGTGCTTTCCCATCTGGGGCTGCTCATTCCCACAATGAGCAGTTCTTC; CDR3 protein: CAFPSGAAHSHNEQFF
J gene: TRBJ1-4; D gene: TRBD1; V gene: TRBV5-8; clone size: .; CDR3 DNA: TGTGCCAGCAGTTTAGGACAGGGGAATTTTCGTCCTAATGAAAAACTGTTTTTT; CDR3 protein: CASSLGQGNFRPNEKLFF
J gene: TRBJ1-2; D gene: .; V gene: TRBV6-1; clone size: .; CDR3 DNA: TGTGCCAGCAGTTTTTCTTCAGGATATGGCTACACCTTC; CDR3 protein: CASSFSSGYGYTF